This T cell receptor (beta chain) appears in the sequencing data of a study of blood T cells in healthy people across ages. At the level of the study: About one barcoded beta molecule per two T cells was the capture yield of template switching.

There are 19 residues in the CDR3. Germline V gene lookup returns CDR1 SEHNR and CDR2 FQNEAQ (reference sequence). The germline V and J ends were trimmed by 2 bases and 5 bases, with 25 bases remaining between them. Concerning this clonotype: The antigen remains undetermined.

Overall study findings and caveats: As naive T cell percentage varied, TCR beta diversity correlated strongly with it.

Each donor had 7.5 to 10 milliliters of peripheral blood drawn. The second PCR ran about 6 to 11 cycles with a sample-barcoded 5' primer and J-beta primers. MiXCR was run by TCRdb on the 5' RACE reads, yielding one entry per CDR3 protein. The repertoire holds some 1.5 million distinct CDR3 sequences, with about 28% as singletons. The receptor comes from a young woman in good health. Input material: blood. The rearrangement links TRBV7-9 to TRBJ2-4; possibly TRBD1 for D (6 bases). CDR3 region: CASSLYRGFVDPGQNIQYF. DNA of the CDR3: TGTGCCAGCAGCTTATATAGGGGGTTTGTCGACCCCGGTCAAAACATTCAGTACTTC.